This TCR beta chain was retrieved from a study of T-cell reconstitution after alpha-beta-depleted transplantation in children. General study findings and limits: Alpha-beta T cells about two months after transplant reportedly derived from several hundred expanded graft clones.

For TCRbeta, the library was prepared with unique molecular identifiers. Each CDR3 protein gets one entry after TCRdb re-called the PCR reads with MiXCR. The table records about 610,000 distinct CDR3 sequences, over 25% of them present only once. The ends were cut back, 0 bases at V and 4 bases at J, with 7 bases in the middle. Germline CDR1 reads ENHRY; CDR2 reads SYGVKD. The CDR3 totals 14 residues. Only a few counts were recorded for this clonotype. The target antigen is unknown. The sequencing here drew on PBMCs, taken before TCRalphabeta/CD19-depleted stem cell transplant. V is TRBV10-3 and J is TRBJ2-1; D is unclear. The TCR originated in a boy less than two years old with Wiskott-Aldrich syndrome, due to receive a stem cell transplant. The CDR3 nucleotides read TGTGCCATCAGTGAGTCCTCCTCTTACAATGAGCAGTTCTTC. Encoded protein: CAISESSSYNEQFF.